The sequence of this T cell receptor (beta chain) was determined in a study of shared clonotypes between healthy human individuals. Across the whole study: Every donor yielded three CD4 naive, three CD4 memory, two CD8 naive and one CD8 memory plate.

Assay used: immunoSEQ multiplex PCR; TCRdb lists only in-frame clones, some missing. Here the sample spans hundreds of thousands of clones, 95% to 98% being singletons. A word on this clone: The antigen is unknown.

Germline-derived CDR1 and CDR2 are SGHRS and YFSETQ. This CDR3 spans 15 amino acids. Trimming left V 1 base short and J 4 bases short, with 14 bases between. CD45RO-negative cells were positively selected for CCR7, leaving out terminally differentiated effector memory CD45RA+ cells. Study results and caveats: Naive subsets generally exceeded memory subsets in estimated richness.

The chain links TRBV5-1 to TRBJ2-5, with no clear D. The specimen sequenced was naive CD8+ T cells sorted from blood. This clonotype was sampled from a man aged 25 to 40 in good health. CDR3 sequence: CASSLLSNKGETQYF. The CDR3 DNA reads TGCGCCAGCAGCTTGTTGTCCAACAAGGGAGAGACCCAGTACTTC.